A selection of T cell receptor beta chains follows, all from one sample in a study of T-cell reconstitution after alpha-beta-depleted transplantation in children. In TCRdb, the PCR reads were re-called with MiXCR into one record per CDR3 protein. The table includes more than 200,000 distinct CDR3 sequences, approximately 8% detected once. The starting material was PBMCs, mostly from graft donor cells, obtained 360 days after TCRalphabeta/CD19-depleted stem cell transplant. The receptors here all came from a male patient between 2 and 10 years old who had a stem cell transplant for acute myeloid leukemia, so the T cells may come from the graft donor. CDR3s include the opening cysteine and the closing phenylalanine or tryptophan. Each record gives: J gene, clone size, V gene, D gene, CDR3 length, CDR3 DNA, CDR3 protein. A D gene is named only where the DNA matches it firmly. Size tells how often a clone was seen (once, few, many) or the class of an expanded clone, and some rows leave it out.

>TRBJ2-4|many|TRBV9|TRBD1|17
TGTGCCAGCAGCGTAGACGTCGATTGGACAGGCGGAAACATTCAGTACTTC
CASSVDVDWTGGNIQYF
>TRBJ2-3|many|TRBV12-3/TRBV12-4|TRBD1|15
TGTGCCAGCAGGCTGACAGGGGCTAGCACAGATACGCAGTATTTT
CASRLTGASTDTQYF
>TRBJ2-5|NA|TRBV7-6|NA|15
TGTGCCAGCAGCTTAGGAGGGGCCATAGGAGATACCCAGTACTTC
CASSLGGAIGDTQYF
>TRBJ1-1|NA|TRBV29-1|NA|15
TGCAGCGTTGAAGACGAAGGACAGCGAGGAACTGAAGCTTTCTTT
CSVEDEGQRGTEAFF
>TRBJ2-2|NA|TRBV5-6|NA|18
TGTGCCAGCAGCTTGGCATTCTCTTTGAGAGGAGGTCACGGGGAGCTGTTTTTT
CASSLAFSLRGGHGELFF
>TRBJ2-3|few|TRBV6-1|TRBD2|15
TGTGCCAGCAGGGCCCTAGCGGGAGGAGCAGATACGCAGTATTTT
CASRALAGGADTQYF
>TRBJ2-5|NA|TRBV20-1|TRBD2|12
TGCAGCCTCCTTAAGCGGGGAGAGACCCAGTACTTC
CSLLKRGETQYF
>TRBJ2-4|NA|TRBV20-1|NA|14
TGCAGTGCTCTTAGGGGTTCAGCCAAAAACATTCAGTACTTC
CSALRGSAKNIQYF
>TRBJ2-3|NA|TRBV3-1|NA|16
TGTGCCAGCAGCCAAGACAGGCAGGCTCGGGCAGATACGCAGTATTTT
CASSQDRQARADTQYF
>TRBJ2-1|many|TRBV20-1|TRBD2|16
TGCAGTGCTATACCCGGACTAGCGGGAGTTTCGAATGAGCAGTTCTTC
CSAIPGLAGVSNEQFF
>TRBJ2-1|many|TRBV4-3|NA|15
TGCGCCAGCAGCCAAGCCCCAGTCTCCTACAATGAGCAGTTCTTC
CASSQAPVSYNEQFF
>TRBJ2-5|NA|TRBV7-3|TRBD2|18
TGTGCTAGCAGCTTCCGACTAGCGGGAGGGCCTGGGCGAGAGACCCAGTACTTC
CASSFRLAGGPGRETQYF
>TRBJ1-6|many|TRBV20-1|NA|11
TGCAGTGCTAGTACCTCCGTGGTCCTCCACTTT
CSASTSVVLHF
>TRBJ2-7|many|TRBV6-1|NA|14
TGTGCCAGCAGACCAGGACAAATCACCTACGAGCAGTACTTC
CASRPGQITYEQYF
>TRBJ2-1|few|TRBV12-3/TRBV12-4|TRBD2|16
TGTGCCAGCAGGCCTCTCACTAGCGGGAGAGGTAATGAGCAGTTCTTC
CASRPLTSGRGNEQFF
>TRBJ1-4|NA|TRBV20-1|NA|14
TGCAGTGCTAGAGGGCAGACAGCTAATGAAAAACTGTTTTTT
CSARGQTANEKLFF
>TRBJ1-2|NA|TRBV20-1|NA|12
TGCAGTGCCAGAAAAGAAGGCTATGGCTACACCTTC
CSARKEGYGYTF
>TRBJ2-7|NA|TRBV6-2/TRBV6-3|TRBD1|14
TGTGCCAGCAGTTACCACAGGGGCTCCTACGAGCAGTACTTC
CASSYHRGSYEQYF
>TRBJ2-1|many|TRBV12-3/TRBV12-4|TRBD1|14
TGTGCCAGCAGTTACCGGGACAGGAGCAATGAGCAGTTCTTC
CASSYRDRSNEQFF
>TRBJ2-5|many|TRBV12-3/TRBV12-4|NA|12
TGTGCCAGCAGTCCCCGTGTGGAGACCCAGTACTTC
CASSPRVETQYF
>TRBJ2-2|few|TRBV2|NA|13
TGTGCCAGCAGTGTGGCGAGCACCGGGGAGCTGTTTTTT
CASSVASTGELFF
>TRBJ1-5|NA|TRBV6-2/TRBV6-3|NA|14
TGTGCCAGCAGTCGCGACAGTCTAGGGCAGCCCCAGCATTTT
CASSRDSLGQPQHF
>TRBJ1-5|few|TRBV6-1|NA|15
TGTGCCAGCAGTGAACAACAGCAAAGGAATCAGCCCCAGCATTTT
CASSEQQQRNQPQHF
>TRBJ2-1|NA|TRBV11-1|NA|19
TGTGCCAGCAGCTTAGGACTTAGGAGGGGGGCAAGCTCCTACAATGAGCAGTTCTTC
CASSLGLRRGASSYNEQFF
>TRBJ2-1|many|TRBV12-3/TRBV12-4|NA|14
TGTGCCAGCAGTTTAGCGGGAGGTACCAGGGAGCAGTTCTTC
CASSLAGGTREQFF
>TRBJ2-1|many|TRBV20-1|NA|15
TGCAGTGCTAGGGGGGCCAGCAACTCCTACAATGAGCAGTTCTTC
CSARGASNSYNEQFF
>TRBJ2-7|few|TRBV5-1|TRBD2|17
TGCGCCAGCAGCTCTGTAGGACTAGCGGGAGGTCCCTACGAGCAGTACTTC
CASSSVGLAGGPYEQYF
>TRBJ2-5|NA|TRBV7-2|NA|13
TGTGCCAGCAGCTTAGCGGCGGGGGAGACCCAGTACTTC
CASSLAAGETQYF
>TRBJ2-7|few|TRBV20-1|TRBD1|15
TGCAGTGCTGTCGCACAGGGGGCCATGGGATACGAGCAGTACTTC
CSAVAQGAMGYEQYF
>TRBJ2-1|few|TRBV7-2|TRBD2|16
TGTGCCAGCAGCCATTCGACTAGCGGGTCCTACAATGAGCAGTTCTTC
CASSHSTSGSYNEQFF
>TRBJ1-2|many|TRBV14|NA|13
TGTGCCAGCAGCCAAGATCTGAGACCCGAGGACACCTTC
CASSQDLRPEDTF
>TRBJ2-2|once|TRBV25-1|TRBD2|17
TGTGCCAGCAGTGAATTCCTGCGGGGGGCGAACACCGGGGAGCTGTTTTTT
CASSEFLRGANTGELFF
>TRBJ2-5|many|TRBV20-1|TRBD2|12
TGCAGTGCTAAGGGACTAGCGGGGACCCAGTACTTC
CSAKGLAGTQYF
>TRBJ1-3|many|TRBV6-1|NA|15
TGTGCCAGCAGGCCACAGGGCGGCTCTGGAAACACCATATATTTT
CASRPQGGSGNTIYF
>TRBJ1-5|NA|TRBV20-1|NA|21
TGCAGTGCTAGCCCCCGGGGAGCACGCGATCCGGGGTTGTTTAGCAATCAGCCCCAGCATTTT
CSASPRGARDPGLFSNQPQHF
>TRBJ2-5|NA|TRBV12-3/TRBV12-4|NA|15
TGTGCCAGCAGTCCGGCGGGTGGTCTCGGGGAGACCCAGTACTTC
CASSPAGGLGETQYF
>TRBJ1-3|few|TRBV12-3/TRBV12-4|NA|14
TGTGCCAGCAGTTTAGGGACGTCTGGAAACACCATATATTTT
CASSLGTSGNTIYF
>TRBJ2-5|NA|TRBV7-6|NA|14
TGTGCCAGCAGACCAGGGACTCATGAAGAGACCCAGTACTTC
CASRPGTHEETQYF
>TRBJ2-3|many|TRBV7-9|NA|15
TGTGCCAGCAGCTTTGGAGGGGGTATCACAGATACGCAGTATTTT
CASSFGGGITDTQYF
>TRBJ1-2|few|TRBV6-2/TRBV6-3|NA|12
TGTGCCAGCAGACCTAACCGGGATGGCTACACCTTC
CASRPNRDGYTF
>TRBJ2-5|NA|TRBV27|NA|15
TGTGCCAGCAGTCCCCTCTGGGAGACGAAAGAGACCCAGTACTTC
CASSPLWETKETQYF
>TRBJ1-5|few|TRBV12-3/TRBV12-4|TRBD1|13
TGTGCCAGCAGTGACAGGGGGTTTGAACCCCAGCATTTT
CASSDRGFEPQHF
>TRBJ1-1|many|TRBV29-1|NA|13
TGCAGCGGGAGAGGGGGGCAAGGGACTGAAGCTTTCTTT
CSGRGGQGTEAFF
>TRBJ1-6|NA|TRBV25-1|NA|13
TGTGCCAGCAGTGAATCGGAGGGGTCACCCCTCCACTTT
CASSESEGSPLHF
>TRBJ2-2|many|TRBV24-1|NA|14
TGTGCCACCAGTGATTCAATGAACACCGGGGAGCTGTTTTTT
CATSDSMNTGELFF
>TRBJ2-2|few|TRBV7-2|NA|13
TGTGCCAGCAGCTTAATCAGCACCGGGGAGCTGTTTTTT
CASSLISTGELFF
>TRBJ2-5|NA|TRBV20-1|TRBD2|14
TGCAGTGCCGAGACTAGCGGGGAAGGAGAGACCCAGTACTTC
CSAETSGEGETQYF
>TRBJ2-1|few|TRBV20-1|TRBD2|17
TGCAGTGCTAACCATTGGGGCGGGACTAGGAAGGACAATGAGCAGTTCTTC
CSANHWGGTRKDNEQFF
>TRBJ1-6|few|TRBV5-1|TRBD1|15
TGCGCCAGCAGCTTGTTCAGACAGGGGAATTCACCCCTCCACTTT
CASSLFRQGNSPLHF
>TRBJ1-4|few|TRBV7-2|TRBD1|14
TGTGCCAGCAGCCCTCAGGGGGGTGGTGAAAAACTGTTTTTT
CASSPQGGGEKLFF
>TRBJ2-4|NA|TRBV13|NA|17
TGTGCCAGCAGTTATGGGAAAGGTTCTCTAGCCAAAAACATTCAGTACTTC
CASSYGKGSLAKNIQYF
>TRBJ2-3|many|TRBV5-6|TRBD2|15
TGTGCCAGCAGCTTGTTCAGCGGGGTTGCAGATACGCAGTATTTT
CASSLFSGVADTQYF
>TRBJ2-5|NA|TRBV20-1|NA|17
TGCAGTGCTAGACTTCTTAGGAGAGACGGTACCCAAGAGACCCAGTACTTC
CSARLLRRDGTQETQYF